A selection of T cell receptor beta chains follows, all from one sample in a study of cytomegalovirus exposure and HLA in healthy donors. The protocol was immunoSEQ multiplex PCR, while the TCRdb copy is restricted to in-frame clones and leaves out a portion. Of 150,000 to 200,000 clones listed, 75% to 80% are singletons. The sample comprised PBMCs. These TCRs come from a man in his forties or fifties in good health and CMV-seropositive. Each CDR3 is given with its conserved first and last residue. The order of the fields is D gene, clone size, J gene, V gene, CDR3 protein, CDR3 DNA. The D gene is left open where the match is weak. Size is omitted from some rows. Given values are once, few, many or a class for expanded clones.

>TRBD2|-|TRBJ2-3|TRBV28
CASSPTGTRRTDTQYF
TGTGCCAGCAGCCCGACCGGGACTAGGCGCACAGATACGCAGTATTTT
>TRBD1|-|TRBJ2-7|TRBV6-5
CASRPTGAYEQYF
TGTGCCAGCAGACCCACAGGGGCCTACGAGCAGTACTTC
>-|-|TRBJ1-1|TRBV28
CASSPDRTYEAFF
TGTGCCAGCAGTCCGGACAGAACCTATGAAGCTTTCTTT
>-|-|TRBJ1-5|TRBV2
CASSRNIQPQHF
TGTGCCAGCAGTAGAAACATTCAGCCCCAGCATTTT
>TRBD2|-|TRBJ2-5|TRBV9
CASSRGGGRSGETQYF
TGTGCCAGCAGCCGAGGTGGCGGGAGAAGCGGAGAGACCCAGTACTTC
>-|many|TRBJ1-1|TRBV11-2
CASSYRQDTEAFF
TGTGCCAGCAGCTACCGACAGGACACTGAAGCTTTCTTT
>-|-|TRBJ2-3|TRBV7-9
CASSAGLGVDTQYF
TGTGCCAGCAGCGCAGGACTTGGGGTAGATACGCAGTATTTT
>-|-|TRBJ2-1|TRBV27
CASRKLQRSSYNEQFF
TGTGCCAGCAGGAAACTTCAAAGGAGCTCCTACAATGAGCAGTTCTTC
>TRBD2|-|TRBJ2-1|TRBV5-4
CASSPSTTSAYNEQFF
TGTGCCAGCAGCCCATCCACGACTAGCGCCTACAATGAGCAGTTCTTC
>-|few|TRBJ1-5|TRBV28
CASSLWVGSGNQPQHF
TGTGCCAGCAGTTTATGGGTGGGCTCGGGCAATCAGCCCCAGCATTTT
>TRBD1|-|TRBJ2-5|TRBV19
CASSVQGALETQYF
TGTGCCAGTAGTGTACAGGGGGCGTTGGAGACCCAGTACTTC
>TRBD1|-|TRBJ1-4|TRBV5-8
CASSPGQGPLLNEKLFF
TGTGCCAGCAGCCCGGGACAGGGGCCGCTCCTTAATGAAAAACTGTTTTTT
>-|-|TRBJ1-4|TRBV30
CAREGEGGEKLFF
TGTGCCCGGGAGGGAGAGGGTGGGGAAAAACTGTTTTTT
>TRBD2|-|TRBJ2-2|TRBV5-1
CASSLSGANTGELFF
TGCGCCAGCAGCTTAAGCGGGGCCAACACCGGGGAGCTGTTTTTT
>-|-|TRBJ2-1|TRBV7-9
CASSLGGAIGANEQFF
TGTGCCAGCAGCTTAGGTGGTGCTATTGGTGCCAATGAGCAGTTCTTC
>TRBD1|-|TRBJ2-3|TRBV7-9
CASSLEQGDTQYF
TGTGCCAGCAGCTTAGAACAGGGGGATACGCAGTATTTT
>-|-|TRBJ2-7|TRBV18
CASSKGAEGEQYF
TGTGCCAGCTCCAAAGGGGCTGAAGGCGAGCAGTACTTC
>-|-|TRBJ2-2|TRBV19
CASADRRGTGELFF
TGTGCCAGTGCCGACAGGAGAGGCACCGGGGAGCTGTTTTTT
>TRBD1|-|TRBJ1-2|TRBV18
CASSPGQGDGYTF
TGTGCCAGCTCACCTGGACAGGGAGATGGCTACACCTTC
>-|-|TRBJ2-2|TRBV6-5
CASSYGQIANTGELFF
TGTGCCAGCAGTTACGGGCAGATCGCGAACACCGGGGAGCTGTTTTTT
>-|-|TRBJ2-7|TRBV12-5
CASGFSDSINEQYF
TGTGCTAGTGGTTTTAGTGACAGTATCAACGAGCAGTACTTC
>TRBD2|-|TRBJ2-7|TRBV29-1
CSVLAGSPYEQYF
TGCAGCGTATTAGCGGGCTCCCCGTACGAGCAGTACTTC
>-|-|TRBJ2-7|TRBV27
CASRPVYAYEQYF
TGTGCCAGCAGGCCCGTCTACGCTTACGAGCAGTACTTC
>-|-|TRBJ1-1|TRBV2
CASSGRTLNTEAFF
TGTGCCAGCAGCGGAAGGACACTGAACACTGAAGCTTTCTTT
>-|-|TRBJ2-3|TRBV18
CASSPPSSGKDTQYF
TGTGCCAGCTCACCACCTTCAAGCGGAAAAGATACGCAGTATTTT
>TRBD1|-|TRBJ1-1|TRBV10-2
CASSETGGRAFF
TGCGCCAGCAGTGAAACAGGGGGGCGAGCTTTCTTT
>TRBD1|-|TRBJ1-2|TRBV6-1
CASSEKGTGSYGYTF
TGTGCCAGCAGTGAAAAGGGGACAGGCTCCTATGGCTACACCTTC
>-|-|TRBJ2-1|TRBV7-3
CASSKYPGSQDEQFF
TGTGCCAGCAGCAAATATCCGGGATCCCAAGATGAGCAGTTCTTC
>-|-|TRBJ1-2|TRBV7-3
CASSLKQGMSYGYTF
TGTGCCAGCAGCTTAAAGCAGGGTATGAGCTATGGCTACACCTTC
>TRBD2|-|TRBJ2-1|TRBV30
CAWRYPGTSGSAEQFF
TGTGCCTGGCGTTATCCCGGGACTAGCGGGAGTGCTGAGCAGTTCTTC
>-|-|TRBJ1-4|TRBV7-2
CASSLGRQTNEKLFF
TGTGCCAGCAGCCTGGGCCGACAGACTAATGAAAAACTGTTTTTT
>-|-|TRBJ1-2|TRBV5-4
CASSLGGVGRPPDGYTF
TGTGCCAGCAGCCTCGGGGGGGTGGGCAGGCCGCCCGATGGCTACACCTTC
>-|-|TRBJ1-3|TRBV11-2
CASSPQGSGNTIYF
TGTGCCAGCAGCCCCCAGGGATCTGGAAACACCATATATTTT